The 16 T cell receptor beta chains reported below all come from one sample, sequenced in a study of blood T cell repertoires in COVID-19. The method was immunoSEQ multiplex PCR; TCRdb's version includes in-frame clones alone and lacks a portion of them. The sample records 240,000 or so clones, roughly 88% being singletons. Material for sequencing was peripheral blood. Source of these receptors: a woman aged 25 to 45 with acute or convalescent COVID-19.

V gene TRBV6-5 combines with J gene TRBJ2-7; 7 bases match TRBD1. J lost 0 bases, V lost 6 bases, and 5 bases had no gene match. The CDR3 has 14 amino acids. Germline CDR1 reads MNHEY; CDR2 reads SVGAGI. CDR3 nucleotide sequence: TGTGCCAGCAGACTACAGGGGCCCTCCTACGAGCAGTACTTC. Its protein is CASRLQGPSYEQYF.

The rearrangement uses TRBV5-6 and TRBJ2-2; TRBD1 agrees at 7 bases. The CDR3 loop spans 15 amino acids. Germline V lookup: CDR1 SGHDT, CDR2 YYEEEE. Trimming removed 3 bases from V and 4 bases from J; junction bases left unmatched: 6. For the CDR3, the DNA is TGTGCCAGCAGCTGGCCAGGGGGTGTCACCGGGGAGCTGTTTTTT. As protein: CASSWPGGVTGELFF.

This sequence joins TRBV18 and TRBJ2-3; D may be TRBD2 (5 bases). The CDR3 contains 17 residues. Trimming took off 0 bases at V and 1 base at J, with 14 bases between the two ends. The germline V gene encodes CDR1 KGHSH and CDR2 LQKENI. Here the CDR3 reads CASSPPRAPGGTDTQYF. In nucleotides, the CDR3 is TGTGCCAGCTCACCACCGAGGGCTCCCGGGGGCACAGATACGCAGTATTTT.

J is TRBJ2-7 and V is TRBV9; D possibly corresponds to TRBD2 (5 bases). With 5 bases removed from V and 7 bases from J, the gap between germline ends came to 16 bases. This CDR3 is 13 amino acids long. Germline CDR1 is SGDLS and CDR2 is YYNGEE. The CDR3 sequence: CASSADLPGEQYF. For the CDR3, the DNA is TGTGCCAGCAGTGCGGACCTCCCGGGGGAGCAGTACTTC.

In DNA form, the CDR3 reads TGTGCCAGCAGCTTAAGTGGCGGAGGCTACAATGAGCAGTTCTTC. It is translated as CASSLSGGGYNEQFF. V and J are TRBV7-8 and TRBJ2-1, with D possibly being TRBD2 (5 bases). The V gene's germline CDR1 is SGHVS and CDR2 FQNEAQ. The CDR3 has 15 residues. The V end lost 2 bases, the J end lost 3 bases, and 11 bases lay between the germline ends.

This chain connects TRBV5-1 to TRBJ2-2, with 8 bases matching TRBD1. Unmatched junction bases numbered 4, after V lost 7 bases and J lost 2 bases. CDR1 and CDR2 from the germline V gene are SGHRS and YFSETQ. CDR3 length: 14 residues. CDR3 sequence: CASQDRVNTGELFF. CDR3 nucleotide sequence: TGCGCCAGCCAGGACAGGGTCAACACCGGGGAGCTGTTTTTT.

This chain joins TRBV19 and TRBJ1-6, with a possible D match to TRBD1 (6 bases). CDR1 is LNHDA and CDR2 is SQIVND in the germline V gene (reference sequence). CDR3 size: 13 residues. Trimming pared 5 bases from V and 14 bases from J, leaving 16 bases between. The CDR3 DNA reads TGTGCCAGTAGTCCCCAACAGGGCCTATCCCTCCACTTT. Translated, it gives CASSPQQGLSLHF.

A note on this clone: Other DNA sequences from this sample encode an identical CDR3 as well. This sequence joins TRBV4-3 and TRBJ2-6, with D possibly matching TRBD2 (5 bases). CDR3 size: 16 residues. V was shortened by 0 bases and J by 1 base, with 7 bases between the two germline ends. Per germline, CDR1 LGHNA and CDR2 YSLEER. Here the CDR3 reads CASSQEEGSGANVLTF. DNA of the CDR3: TGCGCCAGCAGCCAAGAAGAGGGATCTGGGGCCAACGTCCTGACTTTC.

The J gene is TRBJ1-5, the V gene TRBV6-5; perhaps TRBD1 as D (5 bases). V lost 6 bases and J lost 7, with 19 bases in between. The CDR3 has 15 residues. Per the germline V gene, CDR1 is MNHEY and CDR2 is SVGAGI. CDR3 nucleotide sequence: TGTGCCAGCAGCTCTAGACGGGGGGAGGGACAGCCCCAGCATTTT. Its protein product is CASSSRRGEGQPQHF.

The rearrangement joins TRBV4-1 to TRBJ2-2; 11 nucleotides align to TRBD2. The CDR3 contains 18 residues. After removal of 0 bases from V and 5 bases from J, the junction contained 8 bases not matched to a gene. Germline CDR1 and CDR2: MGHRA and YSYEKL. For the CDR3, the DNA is TGCGCCAGCAGCCAAGAGGAGACTAGCGGGATTGATACCGGGGAGCTGTTTTTT. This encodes CASSQEETSGIDTGELFF.

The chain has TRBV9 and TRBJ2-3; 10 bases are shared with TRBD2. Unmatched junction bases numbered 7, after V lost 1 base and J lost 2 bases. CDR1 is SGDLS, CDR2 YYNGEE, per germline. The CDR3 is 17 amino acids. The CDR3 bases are TGTGCCAGCAGCGTATTGCCGGGGACTAGCGTCACAGATACGCAGTATTTT. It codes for CASSVLPGTSVTDTQYF.

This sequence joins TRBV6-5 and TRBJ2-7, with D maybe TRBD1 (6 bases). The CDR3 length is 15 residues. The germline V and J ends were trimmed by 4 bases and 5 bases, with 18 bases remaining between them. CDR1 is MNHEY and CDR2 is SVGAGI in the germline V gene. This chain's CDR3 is CASSLQGTRVNEQYF. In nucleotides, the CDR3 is TGTGCCAGCAGTTTACAGGGAACTAGGGTGAACGAGCAGTACTTC.

CDR3 protein: CASSPWTSGTDTQYF. In nucleotides, the CDR3 is TGTGCCAGCAGCCCTTGGACTAGCGGGACAGATACGCAGTATTTT. V and J are TRBV9 and TRBJ2-3; TRBD2 matches 11 bases. In germline, CDR1 is SGDLS, CDR2 YYNGEE. Trimming removed 4 bases from V and 3 bases from J; junction bases left unmatched: 4. The CDR3 length is 15 residues.

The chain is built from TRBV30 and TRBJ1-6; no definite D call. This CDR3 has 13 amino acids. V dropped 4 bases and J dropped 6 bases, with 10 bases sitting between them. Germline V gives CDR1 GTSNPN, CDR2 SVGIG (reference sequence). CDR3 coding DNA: TGTGCCTGGACCGGCACGGGTAATTCACCCCTCCACTTT. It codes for CAWTGTGNSPLHF.

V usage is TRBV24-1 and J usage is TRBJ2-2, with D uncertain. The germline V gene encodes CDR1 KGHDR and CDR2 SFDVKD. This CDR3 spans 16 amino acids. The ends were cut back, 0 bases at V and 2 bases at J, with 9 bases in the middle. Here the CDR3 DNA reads TGTGCCACCAGTGATTTGGGGCAGGCTAACACCGGGGAGCTGTTTTTT. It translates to CATSDLGQANTGELFF.

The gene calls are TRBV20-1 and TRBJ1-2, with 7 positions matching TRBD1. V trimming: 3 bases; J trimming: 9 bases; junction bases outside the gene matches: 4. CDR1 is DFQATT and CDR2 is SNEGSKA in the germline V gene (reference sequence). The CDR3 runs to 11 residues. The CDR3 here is CSASGQVRYTF. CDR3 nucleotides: TGCAGTGCTAGCGGACAGGTTCGCTACACCTTC.